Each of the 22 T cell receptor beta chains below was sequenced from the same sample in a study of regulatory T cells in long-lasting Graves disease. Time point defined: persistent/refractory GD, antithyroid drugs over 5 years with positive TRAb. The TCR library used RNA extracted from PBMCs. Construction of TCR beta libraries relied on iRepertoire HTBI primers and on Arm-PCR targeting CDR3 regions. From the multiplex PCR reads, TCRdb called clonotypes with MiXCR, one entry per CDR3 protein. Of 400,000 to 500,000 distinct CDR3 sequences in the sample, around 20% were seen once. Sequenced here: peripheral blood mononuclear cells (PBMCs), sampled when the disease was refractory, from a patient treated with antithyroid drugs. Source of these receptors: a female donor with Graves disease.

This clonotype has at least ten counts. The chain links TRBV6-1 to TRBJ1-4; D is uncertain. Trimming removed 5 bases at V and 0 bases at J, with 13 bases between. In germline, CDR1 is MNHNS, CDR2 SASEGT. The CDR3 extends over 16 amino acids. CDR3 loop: CASSRFELATNEKLFF. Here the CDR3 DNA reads TGTGCCAGCAGTAGATTCGAGCTTGCAACTAATGAAAAACTGTTTTTT.

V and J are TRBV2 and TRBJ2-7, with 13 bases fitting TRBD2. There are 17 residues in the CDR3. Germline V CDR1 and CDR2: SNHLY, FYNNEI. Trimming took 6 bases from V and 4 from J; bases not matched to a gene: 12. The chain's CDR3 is CASSQDAGTSGIYEQYF. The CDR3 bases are TGTGCCAGCAGCCAAGATGCCGGGACTAGCGGGATATACGAGCAGTACTTC.

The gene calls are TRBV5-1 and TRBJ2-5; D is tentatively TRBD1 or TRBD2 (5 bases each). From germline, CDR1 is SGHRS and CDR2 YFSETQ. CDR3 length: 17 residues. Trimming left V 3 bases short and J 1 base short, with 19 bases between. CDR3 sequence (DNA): TGCGCCAGCAGCTGGCGCTTTGGGGACGCGGTCCAAGAGACCCAGTACTTC. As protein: CASSWRFGDAVQETQYF.

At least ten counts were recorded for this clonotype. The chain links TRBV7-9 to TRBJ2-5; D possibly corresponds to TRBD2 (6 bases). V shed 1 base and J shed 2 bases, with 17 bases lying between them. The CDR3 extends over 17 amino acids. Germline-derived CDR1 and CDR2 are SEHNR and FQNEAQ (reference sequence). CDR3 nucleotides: TGTGCCAGCAGCTTAGTTCGTTCTCTAGCGACACAAGAGACCCAGTACTTC. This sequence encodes CASSLVRSLATQETQYF.

CDR3 DNA: TGTGCCAGCAGTCCCTACAGCCCCACCGGGGAGCTGTTTTTT. Its translation is CASSPYSPTGELFF. The chain uses TRBV28 and TRBJ2-2; D unresolved. V dropped 5 bases and J dropped 4 bases, with 11 bases sitting between them. Germline lookup yields CDR1 MDHEN and CDR2 SYDVKM. This CDR3 has 14 residues. The variable domain in full, with the rest retrieved from reference TRBV28 and TRBJ2-2, is DVKVTQSSRYLVKRTGEKVFLECVQDMDHENMFWYRQDPGLGLRLIYFSYDVKMKEKGDIPEGYSVSREKKERFSLILESASTNQTSMYLCASSPYSPTGELFFGEGSRLTVL.

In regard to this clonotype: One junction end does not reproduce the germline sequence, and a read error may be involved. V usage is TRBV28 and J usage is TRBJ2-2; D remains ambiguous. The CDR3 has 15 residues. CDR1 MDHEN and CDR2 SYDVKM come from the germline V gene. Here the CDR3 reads CASSLYPANTRELFF. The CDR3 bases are TGTGCCAGCAGTTTATACCCCGCGAACACCCGGGAGCTGTTTTTT.

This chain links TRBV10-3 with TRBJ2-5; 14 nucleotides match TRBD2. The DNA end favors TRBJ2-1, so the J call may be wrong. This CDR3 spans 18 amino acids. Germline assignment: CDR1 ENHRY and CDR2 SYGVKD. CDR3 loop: CAISETMTSGRANNEQFF. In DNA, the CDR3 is TGTGCCATCAGTGAGACCATGACTAGCGGGAGGGCCAACAATGAGCAGTTCTTC.

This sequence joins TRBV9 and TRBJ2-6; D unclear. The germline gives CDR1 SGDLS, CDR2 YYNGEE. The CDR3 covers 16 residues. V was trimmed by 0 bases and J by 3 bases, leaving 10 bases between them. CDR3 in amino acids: CASSVAVFGGANVLTF. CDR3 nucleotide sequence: TGTGCCAGCAGCGTAGCGGTGTTCGGTGGGGCCAACGTCCTGACTTTC.

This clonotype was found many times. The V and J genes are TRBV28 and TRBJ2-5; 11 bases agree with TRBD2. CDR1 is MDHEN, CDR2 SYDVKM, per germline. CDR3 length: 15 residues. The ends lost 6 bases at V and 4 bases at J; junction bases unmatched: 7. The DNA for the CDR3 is TGTGCCAGCAGGCCACTAGCGGGAGAGGCAGAGACCCAGTACTTC. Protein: CASRPLAGEAETQYF. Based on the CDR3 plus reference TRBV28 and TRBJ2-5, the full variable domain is DVKVTQSSRYLVKRTGEKVFLECVQDMDHENMFWYRQDPGLGLRLIYFSYDVKMKEKGDIPEGYSVSREKKERFSLILESASTNQTSMYLCASRPLAGEAETQYFGPGTRLLVL.

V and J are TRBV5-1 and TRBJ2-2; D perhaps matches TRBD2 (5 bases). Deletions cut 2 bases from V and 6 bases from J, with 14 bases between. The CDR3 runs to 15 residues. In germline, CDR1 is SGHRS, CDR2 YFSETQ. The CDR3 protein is CASSFTPSSSGELFF. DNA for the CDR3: TGCGCCAGCAGCTTTACCCCTAGCTCTTCCGGGGAGCTGTTTTTT. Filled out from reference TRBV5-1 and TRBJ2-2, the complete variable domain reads KAGVTQTPRYLIKTRGQQVTLSCSPISGHRSVSWYQQTPGQGLQFLFEYFSETQRNKGNFPGRFSGRQFSNSRSEMNVSTLELGDSALYLCASSFTPSSSGELFFGEGSRLTVL.

CDR3 nucleotides: TGTGCCACCCTTGGACAGGGGGACGACGAGCAGTACTTC. Its protein product is CATLGQGDDEQYF. This sequence joins TRBV10-3 and TRBJ2-7, with TRBD1 matching 10 bases. CDR1 ENHRY and CDR2 SYGVKD come from the germline V gene. V was clipped by 10 bases and J by 5 bases; unmatched bases: 8. The CDR3 contains 13 residues.

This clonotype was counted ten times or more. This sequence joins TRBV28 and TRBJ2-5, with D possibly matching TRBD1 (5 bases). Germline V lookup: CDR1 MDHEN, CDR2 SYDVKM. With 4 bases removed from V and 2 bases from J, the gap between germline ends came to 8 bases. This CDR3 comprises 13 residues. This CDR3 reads CASSWYRQETQYF. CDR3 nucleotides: TGTGCCAGCAGTTGGTACAGGCAAGAGACCCAGTACTTC. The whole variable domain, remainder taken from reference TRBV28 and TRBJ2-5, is DVKVTQSSRYLVKRTGEKVFLECVQDMDHENMFWYRQDPGLGLRLIYFSYDVKMKEKGDIPEGYSVSREKKERFSLILESASTNQTSMYLCASSWYRQETQYFGPGTRLLVL.

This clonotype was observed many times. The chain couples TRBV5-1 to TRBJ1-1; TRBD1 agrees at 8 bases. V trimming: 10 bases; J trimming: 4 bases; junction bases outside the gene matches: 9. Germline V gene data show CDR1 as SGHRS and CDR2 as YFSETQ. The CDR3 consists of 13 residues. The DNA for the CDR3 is TGCGCCTCGGGACAGGCGGCTGGCACTGAAGCTTTCTTT. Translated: CASGQAAGTEAFF.

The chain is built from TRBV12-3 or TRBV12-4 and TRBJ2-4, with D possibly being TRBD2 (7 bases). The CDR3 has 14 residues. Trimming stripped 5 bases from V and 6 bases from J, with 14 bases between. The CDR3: CASSQGGVGNIQYF. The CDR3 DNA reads TGTGCCAGCAGTCAAGGGGGGGTCGGAAACATTCAGTACTTC.

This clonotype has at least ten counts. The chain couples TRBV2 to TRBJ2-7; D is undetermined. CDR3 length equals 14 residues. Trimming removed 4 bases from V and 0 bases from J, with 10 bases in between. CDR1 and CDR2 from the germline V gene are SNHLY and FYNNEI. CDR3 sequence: CASSAEGLSYEQYF. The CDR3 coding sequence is TGTGCCAGCAGTGCGGAAGGCCTCTCCTACGAGCAGTACTTC.

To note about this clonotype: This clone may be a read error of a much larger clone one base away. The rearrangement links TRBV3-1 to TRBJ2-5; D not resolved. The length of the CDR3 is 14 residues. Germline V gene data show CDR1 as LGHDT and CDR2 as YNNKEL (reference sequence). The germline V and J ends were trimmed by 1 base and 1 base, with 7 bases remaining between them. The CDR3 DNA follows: TGTGCCAGCAGCCAAGTTGGTACCCAAGAGACCCAGTACTTC. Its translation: CASSQVGTQETQYF.

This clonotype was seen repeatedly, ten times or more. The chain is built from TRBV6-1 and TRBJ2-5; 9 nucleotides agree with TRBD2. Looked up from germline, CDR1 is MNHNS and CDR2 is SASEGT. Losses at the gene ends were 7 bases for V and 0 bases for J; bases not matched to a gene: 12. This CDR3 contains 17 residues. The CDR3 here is CASTPLGGRGYQETQYF. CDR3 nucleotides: TGTGCCAGCACCCCACTAGGCGGGAGGGGGTACCAAGAGACCCAGTACTTC.

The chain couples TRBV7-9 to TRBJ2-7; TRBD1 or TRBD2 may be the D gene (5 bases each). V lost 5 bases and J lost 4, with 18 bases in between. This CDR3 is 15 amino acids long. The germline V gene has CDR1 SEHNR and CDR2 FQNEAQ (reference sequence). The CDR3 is CASSPGPSGNYEQYF. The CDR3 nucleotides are TGTGCCAGCAGCCCGGGGCCTAGTGGGAATTACGAGCAGTACTTC.

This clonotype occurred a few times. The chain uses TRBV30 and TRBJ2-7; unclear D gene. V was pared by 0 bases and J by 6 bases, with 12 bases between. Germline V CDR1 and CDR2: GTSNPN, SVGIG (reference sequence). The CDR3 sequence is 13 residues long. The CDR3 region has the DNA TGTGCCTGGAGTGTAGTCAGAGGCGGCGAGCAGTACTTC. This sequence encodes CAWSVVRGGEQYF.

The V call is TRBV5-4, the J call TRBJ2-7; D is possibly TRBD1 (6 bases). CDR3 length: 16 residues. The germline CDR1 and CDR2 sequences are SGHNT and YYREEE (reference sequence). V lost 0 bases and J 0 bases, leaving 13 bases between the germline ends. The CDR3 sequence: CASSLGGQRSSYEQYF. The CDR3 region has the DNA TGTGCCAGCAGCTTGGGAGGACAGAGAAGCTCCTACGAGCAGTACTTC.

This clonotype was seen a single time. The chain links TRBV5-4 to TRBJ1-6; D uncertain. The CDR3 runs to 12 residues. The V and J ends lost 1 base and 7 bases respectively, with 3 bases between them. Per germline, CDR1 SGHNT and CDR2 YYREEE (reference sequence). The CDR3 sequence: CASSLMNSPLHF. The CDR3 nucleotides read TGTGCCAGCAGCTTGATGAATTCACCCCTCCACTTT.

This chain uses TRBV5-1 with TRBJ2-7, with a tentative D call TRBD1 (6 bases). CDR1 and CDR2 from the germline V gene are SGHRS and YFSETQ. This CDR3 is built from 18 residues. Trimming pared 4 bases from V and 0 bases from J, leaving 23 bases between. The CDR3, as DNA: TGCGCCAGCAGCCACCGTCCCGGGACACCCGAGAGCTCCTACGAGCAGTACTTC. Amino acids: CASSHRPGTPESSYEQYF. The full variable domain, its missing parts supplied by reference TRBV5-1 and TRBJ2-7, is KAGVTQTPRYLIKTRGQQVTLSCSPISGHRSVSWYQQTPGQGLQFLFEYFSETQRNKGNFPGRFSGRQFSNSRSEMNVSTLELGDSALYLCASSHRPGTPESSYEQYFGPGTRLTVT.